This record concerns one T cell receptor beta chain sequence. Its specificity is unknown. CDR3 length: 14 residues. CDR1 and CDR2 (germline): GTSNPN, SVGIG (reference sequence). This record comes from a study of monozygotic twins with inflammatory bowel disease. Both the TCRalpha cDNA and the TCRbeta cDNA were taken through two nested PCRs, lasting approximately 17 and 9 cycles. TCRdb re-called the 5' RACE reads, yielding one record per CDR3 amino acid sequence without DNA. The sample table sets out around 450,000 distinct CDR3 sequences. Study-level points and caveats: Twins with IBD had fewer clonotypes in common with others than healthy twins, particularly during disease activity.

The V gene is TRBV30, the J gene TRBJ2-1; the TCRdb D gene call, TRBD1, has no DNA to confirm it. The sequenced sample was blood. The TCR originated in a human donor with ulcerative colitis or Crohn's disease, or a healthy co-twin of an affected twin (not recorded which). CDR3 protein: CAWSRGVPWDEQFF.